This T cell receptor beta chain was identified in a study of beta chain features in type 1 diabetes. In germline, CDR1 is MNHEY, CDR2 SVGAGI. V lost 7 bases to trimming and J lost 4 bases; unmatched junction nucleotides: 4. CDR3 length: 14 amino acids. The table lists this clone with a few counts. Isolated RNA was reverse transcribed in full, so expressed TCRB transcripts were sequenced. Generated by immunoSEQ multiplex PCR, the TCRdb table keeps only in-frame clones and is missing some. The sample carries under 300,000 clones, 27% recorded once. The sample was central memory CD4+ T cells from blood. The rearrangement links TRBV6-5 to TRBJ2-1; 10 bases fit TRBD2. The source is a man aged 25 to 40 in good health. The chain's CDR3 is CASTSSGGYNEQFF. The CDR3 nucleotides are TGTGCCAGCACCTCTAGCGGGGGATACAATGAGCAGTTCTTC.